A single sample is the source of the 10 T cell receptor beta chains below, sequenced in a study of OX40 agonist ivuxolimab in advanced cancers. Assay used: immunoSEQ multiplex PCR; TCRdb lists only in-frame clones, some missing. The table lists more than 50,000 clones, over 80% of them singletons. This material consisted of CD4+ or CD8+ T cells sorted from blood, taken in a trial of the OX40 agonist ivuxolimab. The receptors were sampled from an adult with an advanced solid tumor such as melanoma, head and neck, liver or kidney cancer.

The chain recombines TRBV2 with TRBJ1-3, with D unclear. CDR1 and CDR2 (germline): SNHLY, FYNNEI. The CDR3 covers 15 residues. Trimming cost V 4 bases and J 0 bases, with 10 bases left between them. The CDR3 loop reads CASSGQDLSGNTIYF. Written as DNA, the CDR3 is TGTGCCAGCAGTGGGCAGGACCTCTCTGGAAACACCATATATTTT.

The chain joins TRBV28 to TRBJ2-5, with D tentatively TRBD2 (5 bases). Germline V CDR1 and CDR2: MDHEN, SYDVKM. V was trimmed by 2 bases and J by 3 bases, leaving 10 bases between them. This CDR3 is built from 14 residues. The DNA for the CDR3 is TGTGCCAGCAGTTTAAATGCCGGGGAAGAGACCCAGTACTTC. This translates into CASSLNAGEETQYF.

The chain carries TRBV10-1 and TRBJ2-7, with D tentatively TRBD1 or TRBD2 (5 bases each). Trimming pared 6 bases from V and 3 bases from J, leaving 18 bases between. The V gene's germline CDR1 is WNHNN and CDR2 SYGVQD (reference sequence). CDR3 length: 15 amino acids. The CDR3 sequence is CASRGEGSIHYEQYF. Here the CDR3 DNA reads TGCGCCAGCAGGGGAGAGGGGTCCATACACTACGAGCAGTACTTC.

The V call is TRBV11-2, the J call TRBJ1-6, with D unresolved. The V end lost 8 bases, the J end lost 5 bases, and 16 bases lay between the germline ends. Germline V gene lookup returns CDR1 SGHAT and CDR2 FQNNGV. The CDR3 is 15 amino acids. CDR3 DNA sequence: TGTGCCAGCCAGGTCGGATCCCTGGATAATTCACCCCTCCACTTT. This gives the protein CASQVGSLDNSPLHF.

The CDR3 DNA follows: TGTGCCAGCAGCGCGACCGGGACTAGTTCCTACAATGAGCAGTTCTTC. The encoded protein is CASSATGTSSYNEQFF. The gene calls are TRBV9 and TRBJ2-1; the match to TRBD2 covers 8 bases. CDR1 is SGDLS and CDR2 is YYNGEE in the germline V gene. The CDR3 is 16 amino acids. The V and J ends lost 3 bases and 1 base, in that order; junction bases with no gene match: 6.

This sequence joins TRBV28 and TRBJ2-7, with D uncertain. Germline V gene lookup returns CDR1 MDHEN and CDR2 SYDVKM. Trimming shortened V by 5 bases and J by 2 bases, and 10 bases separated the two germline ends. The CDR3 sequence is 13 residues long. This CDR3 reads CASSGWSAYEQYF. CDR3 DNA: TGTGCCAGCAGTGGCTGGTCTGCCTACGAGCAGTACTTC.

This clone was detected only once. The rearrangement uses TRBV28 and TRBJ2-7; possibly TRBD1 or TRBD2 for D (6 bases each). Trimming took 6 bases from V and 0 from J, leaving 15 bases between them. Germline V lookup: CDR1 MDHEN, CDR2 SYDVKM. This CDR3 has 15 residues. The CDR3 region has the DNA TGTGCCAGCAGCCTATCGGGGGCTTCCTCCTACGAGCAGTACTTC. It codes for CASSLSGASSYEQYF.

The chain has TRBV6-5 and TRBJ2-6, with D unclear. Germline CDR1 is MNHEY and CDR2 is SVGAGI. V lost 5 bases and J 0 bases, leaving 8 bases between the germline ends. This CDR3 spans 15 amino acids. The chain's CDR3 is CASSPPDSGANVLTF. In nucleotides, the CDR3 is TGTGCCAGCAGTCCCCCAGACTCTGGGGCCAACGTCCTGACTTTC.

The genes are TRBV7-9 and TRBJ2-1, with TRBD2 matching over 8 bases. After removal of 1 base from V and 3 bases from J, the junction contained 2 bases not matched to a gene. Germline assignment: CDR1 SEHNR and CDR2 FQNEAQ (reference sequence). This CDR3 is built from 15 residues. In nucleotides, the CDR3 is TGTGCCAGCAGCTTAGGGACTAGCTACTACAATGAGCAGTTCTTC. The encoded protein is CASSLGTSYYNEQFF.

This sequence joins TRBV7-2 and TRBJ1-6; TRBD1 matches at 8 bases. Germline CDR1 SGHTA, CDR2 FQGNSA. The V and J ends lost 1 base and 7 bases, in that order; junction bases with no gene match: 6. The CDR3 length is 16 residues. The CDR3 reads CASSLVPGGGNSPLHF. DNA of the CDR3: TGTGCCAGCAGCTTAGTTCCAGGGGGCGGCAATTCACCCCTCCACTTT.